The rows below give T cell receptor beta chains drawn from one sample of a study of T-cell reconstitution after alpha-beta-depleted transplantation in children. TCRdb fed the PCR reads into MiXCR, producing one record per CDR3 protein. This sample carries approximately 500,000 distinct CDR3 sequences, roughly a tenth of them seen once, and the ten largest clones take around 2%. Sequenced here: PBMCs, sampled before TCRalphabeta/CD19-depleted stem cell transplant. These receptor sequences come from a child between 2 and 9 years old with inherited bone marrow failure, due to receive a stem cell transplant. The CDR3 runs from the conserved cysteine through the conserved F or W. D genes are given only for firm matches. A clone size is listed for some rows: how often the clone was seen (once, few, many), or a class if it is expanded.

CDR3 protein: CASSQDFGGMETQYF
CDR3 DNA: TGCGCCAGCAGCCAAGATTTCGGGGGAATGGAGACCCAGTACTTC
J gene: TRBJ2-5
D gene: .
clone size: many
V gene: TRBV4-3

CDR3 protein: CASSLDGSLYEQYF
CDR3 DNA: TGTGCCAGCAGCCTGGACGGTTCCCTCTACGAGCAGTACTTC
J gene: TRBJ2-7
D gene: .
clone size: many
V gene: TRBV7-2

CDR3 protein: CASSDGYLTYEQYF
CDR3 DNA: TGCGCCAGCAGTGACGGATACCTTACCTACGAGCAGTACTTC
J gene: TRBJ2-7
D gene: .
clone size: .
V gene: TRBV10-1

CDR3 protein: CASSYSFVGGNYGYTF
CDR3 DNA: TGTGCCAGCAGTTACTCGTTCGTAGGGGGGAACTATGGCTACACCTTC
J gene: TRBJ1-2
D gene: .
clone size: many
V gene: TRBV6-5

CDR3 protein: CASSQDARQGGYEQYF
CDR3 DNA: TGCGCCAGCAGCCAAGATGCCAGACAGGGGGGGTACGAGCAGTACTTC
J gene: TRBJ2-7
D gene: TRBD1
clone size: many
V gene: TRBV4-3

CDR3 protein: CASSSRDRGRGETQYF
CDR3 DNA: TGCGCCAGCAGCTCCCGGGACAGGGGGCGCGGAGAGACCCAGTACTTC
J gene: TRBJ2-5
D gene: TRBD1
clone size: few
V gene: TRBV5-1

CDR3 protein: CSARDVLVSGEQFF
CDR3 DNA: TGCAGTGCTAGAGATGTACTAGTGAGTGGTGAGCAGTTCTTC
J gene: TRBJ2-1
D gene: .
clone size: many
V gene: TRBV20-1

CDR3 protein: CASSSSFSYEQYF
CDR3 DNA: TGTGCCAGCAGCTCATCCTTCTCCTACGAGCAGTACTTC
J gene: TRBJ2-7
D gene: .
clone size: .
V gene: TRBV7-9

CDR3 protein: CASSFEYGYTF
CDR3 DNA: TGTGCCAGCAGTTTTGAATATGGCTACACCTTC
J gene: TRBJ1-2
D gene: .
clone size: many
V gene: TRBV6-2/TRBV6-3

CDR3 protein: CAWSFTSGDYEQYF
CDR3 DNA: TGTGCCTGGAGTTTCACTAGCGGGGACTACGAGCAGTACTTC
J gene: TRBJ2-7
D gene: TRBD2
clone size: few
V gene: TRBV30

CDR3 protein: CASRLAPRAGREKLFF
CDR3 DNA: TGTGCAAGTCGCTTAGCCCCTAGGGCAGGGAGGGAAAAACTGTTTTTT
J gene: TRBJ1-4
D gene: .
clone size: .
V gene: TRBV12-2